The clone carrying this TCR beta chain has more than one count but fewer than ten. The CDR3 runs to 13 residues. Trimming took 11 bases from V and 8 from J, leaving 16 bases between them. Germline V gene data show CDR1 as MNHNS and CDR2 as SASEGT. TCRdb redid the calling of the 5' RACE reads with MiXCR, one entry per CDR3 protein. The table lists about 700,000 distinct CDR3 sequences, around 6% of them singletons. This sample was included in a study of identical twins. This TCR was sampled from a man aged 18 to 30 in good health. The sample consisted of naive T cells sorted from blood. The chain recombines TRBV6-1 with TRBJ1-6, with D possibly being TRBD1 (5 bases). CDR3 sequence: CAGRGTDYSPLHF. The CDR3 bases are TGTGCCGGGCGGGGGACCGATTATTCACCCCTCCACTTT.